These 28 T cell receptor beta chains originate from one sample sequenced in a study of blood T cell repertoires in COVID-19. The data were produced by immunoSEQ multiplex PCR, yet TCRdb's version contains in-frame clones alone and is incomplete. The repertoire has over 250,000 clones, 85% to 90% of them found once; the top ten carry 8% to 10%. The sequencing input was PBMCs or T cells enriched from blood (not recorded which). The receptor source for this set is a man aged 40-49 years who had recovered from COVID-19.

V and J are TRBV5-1 and TRBJ1-1, with 8 bases identical to TRBD1. The V and J ends lost 3 bases and 1 base, in that order; junction bases with no gene match: 11. This CDR3 has 17 amino acids. Germline CDR1 SGHRS, CDR2 YFSETQ. In DNA form, the CDR3 reads TGCGCCAGCAGCTCCGTGACAGGGGCAGTCAGGAACACTGAAGCTTTCTTT. Protein: CASSSVTGAVRNTEAFF. Full variable domain (outside the CDR3, taken from reference TRBV5-1 and TRBJ1-1): KAGVTQTPRYLIKTRGQQVTLSCSPISGHRSVSWYQQTPGQGLQFLFEYFSETQRNKGNFPGRFSGRQFSNSRSEMNVSTLELGDSALYLCASSSVTGAVRNTEAFFGQGTRLTVV.

The V gene is TRBV27, the J gene TRBJ1-2; D call uncertain. Trimming removed 6 bases from V and 0 bases from J, with 11 bases in between. Germline-derived CDR1 and CDR2 are MNHEY and SMNVEV (reference sequence). This CDR3 region has 14 residues. DNA for the CDR3: TGTGCCAGCAGGAACAGATTACCTAACTATGGCTACACCTTC. It yields the protein CASRNRLPNYGYTF.

The J gene is TRBJ1-2, the V gene TRBV4-1; 8 bases match TRBD1. With V trimmed by 0 bases and J by 0 bases, 3 bases remained unmatched. The CDR3 contains 16 residues. Germline V lookup: CDR1 MGHRA, CDR2 YSYEKL. This CDR3 is CASSQDRGRTNYGYTF. The CDR3 region has the DNA TGCGCCAGCAGCCAAGACAGGGGGCGGACTAACTATGGCTACACCTTC.

The gene calls are TRBV7-8 and TRBJ1-3, with 10 bases aligning to TRBD1. Germline assignment: CDR1 SGHVS and CDR2 FQNEAQ. The CDR3 extends over 15 amino acids. With V trimmed by 7 bases and J by 2 bases, 5 bases remained unmatched. The CDR3: CASTLGTGAGNTIYF. The CDR3 region has the DNA TGTGCCAGCACCCTTGGGACAGGGGCTGGAAACACCATATATTTT.

The V and J genes are TRBV27 and TRBJ2-1; weak D call: TRBD1 (5 bases). V lost 4 bases to trimming and J lost 4 bases, with 8 bases between them. Germline CDR1 reads MNHEY; CDR2 reads SMNVEV (reference sequence). The CDR3 runs to 13 residues. The CDR3 protein is CASSSGQYNEQFF. CDR3 DNA: TGTGCCAGCAGTTCAGGACAATACAATGAGCAGTTCTTC.

V and J are TRBV29-1 and TRBJ1-1; the D gene is possibly TRBD1 (6 bases). From germline, CDR1 is SQVTM and CDR2 ANQGSEA. V gave up 7 bases and J gave up 1 base, with 16 bases separating them. The CDR3 consists of 14 residues. Written as DNA, the CDR3 is TGCAGCGCCGGTTCAGGGGCTGAGAACACTGAAGCTTTCTTT. Translated: CSAGSGAENTEAFF.

This sequence joins TRBV7-6 and TRBJ2-1, with TRBD1 matching over 10 bases. The germline gives CDR1 SGHVS, CDR2 FNYEAQ. V lost 0 bases and J lost 6; bases outside the gene matches: 5. The length of the CDR3 is 16 residues. CDR3 nucleotides: TGTGCCAGCAGCTTAGCCGGGACAGGGGTTCCCAATGAGCAGTTCTTC. Amino acids: CASSLAGTGVPNEQFF.

This chain uses TRBV6-4 with TRBJ1-1, with D maybe TRBD1 (6 bases). Germline lookup yields CDR1 MRHNA and CDR2 SNTAGT. Trimming took 6 bases from V and 0 from J, leaving 14 bases between them. The CDR3 extends over 15 amino acids. CDR3 sequence reads: CASSGPQGLNTEAFF. CDR3 DNA: TGTGCCAGCAGCGGACCACAGGGATTGAACACTGAAGCTTTCTTT.

The genes are TRBV11-2 and TRBJ2-1, with 9 bases fitting TRBD2. CDR3 size: 15 residues. V was clipped by 6 bases and J by 0 bases; unmatched bases: 3. Germline CDR1 and CDR2: SGHAT and FQNNGV. CDR3 in amino acids: CASSYSGSSYNEQFF. The CDR3 DNA reads TGTGCCAGCAGTTATAGCGGGAGCTCCTACAATGAGCAGTTCTTC.

The V call is TRBV19, the J call TRBJ1-3, with TRBD1 identical over 9 bases. Trimming cost V 6 bases and J 3 bases; bases outside gene matches: 6. Germline CDR1 is LNHDA and CDR2 is SQIVND (reference sequence). The CDR3 consists of 15 residues. The CDR3 loop reads CASRTGGAYGNTIYF. In nucleotides, the CDR3 is TGTGCCAGTAGAACAGGGGGCGCGTATGGAAACACCATATATTTT.

The chain recombines TRBV5-4 with TRBJ1-4; 12 bases are a match to TRBD1. This CDR3 comprises 16 residues. Germline V gene sequence: CDR1 SGHNT, CDR2 YYREEE (reference sequence). Losses at the gene ends were 4 bases for V and 9 bases for J; bases not matched to a gene: 10. CDR3 protein: CASSPSGGQGAKKLFF. In DNA, the CDR3 is TGTGCCAGCAGCCCCTCCGGGGGACAGGGGGCCAAAAAACTGTTTTTT.

V and J are TRBV30 and TRBJ1-1; maybe TRBD1 (5 bases). V was cut by 6 bases and J by 0 bases, with 8 bases left in between. The V gene's germline CDR1 is GTSNPN and CDR2 SVGIG (reference sequence). This CDR3 is 12 amino acids long. The CDR3 loop is CACRQMNTEAFF. The DNA of the CDR3 is TGTGCCTGCAGACAGATGAACACTGAAGCTTTCTTT.

The chain joins TRBV27 to TRBJ1-5, with 10 nucleotides matching TRBD1. This CDR3 region has 16 residues. Germline V gene sequence: CDR1 MNHEY, CDR2 SMNVEV (reference sequence). The V gene end was trimmed by 5 bases and the J gene end by 2 bases; junction bases not matched to a gene: 6. The CDR3 sequence: CASSLRQGAGNQPQHF. The CDR3 DNA sequence: TGTGCCAGCAGTCTACGACAGGGGGCGGGCAATCAGCCCCAGCATTTT.

The CDR3: CASSIGTAKYQPQHF. Here the CDR3 DNA reads TGTGCCAGTAGTATTGGGACAGCTAAATATCAGCCCCAGCATTTT. The chain couples TRBV19 to TRBJ1-5, with 7 bases matching TRBD1. V was pared by 3 bases and J by 5 bases, with 7 bases of the junction left unmatched. Germline V gives CDR1 LNHDA, CDR2 SQIVND (reference sequence). This CDR3 region has 15 residues.

Turning to this clone: Its ends do not fully match the called genes, so a read error is possible. The rearrangement uses TRBV12-3 or TRBV12-4 and TRBJ1-1, with D unclear. This CDR3 has 13 residues. For the CDR3, the DNA is TGTGCCAGCAGGTTAGCGGTTTCGGCTGAAGCTTTCTTT. As protein: CASRLAVSAEAFF.

The chain employs TRBV7-2 and TRBJ2-1; 12 bases map to TRBD2. Germline assignment: CDR1 SGHTA and CDR2 FQGNSA. Unmatched junction bases numbered 2, after V lost 7 bases and J lost 7 bases. The CDR3 extends over 13 amino acids. The CDR3 here is CASKLAGGNEQFF. The CDR3 coding sequence is TGTGCCAGCAAACTAGCGGGAGGAAATGAGCAGTTCTTC.

The J gene is TRBJ1-1, the V gene TRBV5-1; perhaps TRBD1 as D (5 bases). CDR3 length: 15 residues. Trimming took 1 base from V and 4 from J, leaving 14 bases between them. CDR1 is SGHRS, CDR2 YFSETQ, per germline. The CDR3 coding sequence is TGCGCCAGCAGCTTGTCCGGGACGCGGGGCACTGAAGCTTTCTTT. Protein sequence: CASSLSGTRGTEAFF.

In its sample, this clone was seen a few times. The CDR3 nucleotides are TGCGCCAGCAGCCCTCGGACAGGGAGCGCCTACGAGCAGTACTTC. It codes for CASSPRTGSAYEQYF. The chain is built from TRBV4-3 and TRBJ2-7, with 8 bases that match TRBD1. Trimming removed 4 bases from V and 2 bases from J; junction bases left unmatched: 7. The germline V gene encodes CDR1 LGHNA and CDR2 YSLEER. This CDR3 comprises 15 residues.

This clone has a single count. The chain combines TRBV7-8 with TRBJ2-3, with unresolved D. The CDR3 runs to 16 residues. Trimming stripped 9 bases from V and 1 base from J, with 20 bases between. Germline values: CDR1 SGHVS, CDR2 FQNEAQ. In nucleotides, the CDR3 is TGTGCCAGTTCCCCGTATACAACGCACCGCACAGATACGCAGTATTTT. Its translation: CASSPYTTHRTDTQYF. Variable domain in full (rest from reference TRBV7-8 and TRBJ2-3): GAGVSQSPRYKVAKRGQDVALRCDPISGHVSLFWYQQALGQGPEFLTYFQNEAQLDKSGLPSDRFFAERPEGSVSTLKIQRTQQEDSAVYLCASSPYTTHRTDTQYFGPGTRLTVL.

This chain connects TRBV18 to TRBJ2-1; 15 bases fit TRBD2. Per germline, CDR1 KGHSH and CDR2 LQKENI. Trimming removed 1 base from V and 5 bases from J; junction bases left unmatched: 9. The CDR3 runs to 19 residues. The CDR3: CASSPLAGLAGGPHNEQFF. For the CDR3, the DNA is TGTGCCAGCTCACCACTCGCCGGACTAGCGGGGGGGCCCCACAATGAGCAGTTCTTC.

V usage is TRBV4-3 and J usage is TRBJ2-1; 7 bases are a match to TRBD2. This CDR3 is 18 amino acids long. V trimming: 0 bases; J trimming: 3 bases; junction bases outside the gene matches: 11. Germline V lookup: CDR1 LGHNA, CDR2 YSLEER. CDR3: CASSQEAFPGTNYNEQFF. The CDR3 region has the DNA TGCGCCAGCAGCCAAGAGGCATTCCCCGGGACTAACTACAATGAGCAGTTCTTC.

The chain joins TRBV4-3 to TRBJ2-7, with TRBD1 identical over 11 bases. The CDR3 totals 17 residues. The germline gives CDR1 LGHNA, CDR2 YSLEER. Germline trimming cut 1 base from V and 4 bases from J; bases unmatched to any gene: 9. CDR3 in DNA: TGCGCCAGCAGCCAAGCAAACGCCGGGACAGGGGGATACGAGCAGTACTTC. Its translation: CASSQANAGTGGYEQYF.

In this sample, this clone turned up once. The genes are TRBV12-5 and TRBJ2-3; unclear D gene. Trimming pared 6 bases from V and 4 bases from J, leaving 5 bases between. The CDR3 is made up of 11 amino acids. Per the germline V gene, CDR1 is LGHNT and CDR2 is FRNRAP. CDR3 sequence: CASGSADTQYF. As DNA, the CDR3 is TGTGCTAGTGGATCCGCAGATACGCAGTATTTT.

This sequence joins TRBV7-9 and TRBJ1-1; 7 nucleotides line up with TRBD1. This CDR3 has 14 amino acids. J lost 5 bases, V lost 5 bases, and 8 bases had no gene match. From germline, CDR1 is SEHNR and CDR2 FQNEAQ (reference sequence). The CDR3 loop reads CASSLGQGETEAFF. DNA of the CDR3: TGTGCCAGCAGCCTGGGGCAGGGGGAAACTGAAGCTTTCTTT.

This clone is a singleton in its sample. This sequence joins TRBV24-1 and TRBJ2-3; D is perhaps TRBD1 (6 bases). This CDR3 has 14 residues. Trimming left V 7 bases short and J 6 bases short, with 16 bases between. In germline, CDR1 is KGHDR, CDR2 SFDVKD. The CDR3 region is CATRSGAQGDTQYF. CDR3 bases: TGTGCCACCAGGTCAGGGGCCCAGGGGGATACGCAGTATTTT.

V is TRBV18 and J is TRBJ2-3, with 10 bases aligning to TRBD1. The CDR3 totals 14 residues. Germline trimming cut 6 bases from V and 4 bases from J; bases unmatched to any gene: 4. Germline V gene lookup returns CDR1 KGHSH and CDR2 LQKENI. Here the CDR3 DNA reads TGTGCCAGCTCCTCGACAGGGGGCGCAGATACGCAGTATTTT. This gives the protein CASSSTGGADTQYF.

The gene calls are TRBV11-3 and TRBJ1-6, with TRBD1 identical over 9 bases. V was clipped by 3 bases and J by 10 bases; unmatched bases: 4. The germline gives CDR1 SGHNT, CDR2 YENEEA. CDR3 length equals 14 residues. The CDR3 DNA sequence: TGTGCCAGCAGCTTGGGACAGGGCGGATCACCCCTCCACTTT. It specifies CASSLGQGGSPLHF.

The V gene is TRBV6-5, the J gene TRBJ1-1; D remains unclear. Germline CDR1 and CDR2: MNHEY and SVGAGI. V was trimmed by 7 bases and J by 4 bases, leaving 13 bases between them. The CDR3 is 13 amino acids. The CDR3 sequence: CASIRERGTEAFF. As DNA, the CDR3 is TGTGCCAGCATTCGGGAACGCGGCACTGAAGCTTTCTTT.